This T cell receptor beta chain came from a study of blood T cell repertoires in COVID-19. Turning to the study itself: The samples span acute and convalescent COVID-19 from the United States, Italy and Spain. The analysed material was cDNA or gDNA that came from T cells, B-cell-depleted T cells, or PBMCs.

The CDR3 has 14 amino acids. CDR1 is MDHEN and CDR2 is SYDVKM in the germline V gene. With 6 bases clipped from V and 3 bases from J, the junction kept 6 bases outside the gene matches. Source study methods: The assay estimated nucleated cells by amplifying reference gene primers. Data came from immunoSEQ multiplex PCR; TCRdb stores just in-frame clones and leaves some out. V and J calls and clone size are copied from that table; D and trimming were computed from the DNA. The sample comprises about 200,000 clones, about 90% of which are singletons, and over 7% rests with the top ten. Two negative PCRs, clearance, or symptom resolution characterized the recovered Cohort 3 donors.

The TCR was taken from a woman under 30 who had recovered from COVID-19. The sequenced material came from PBMCs or T cells enriched from blood (not recorded which). The chain has TRBV28 and TRBJ2-3; 7 nucleotides match TRBD1. Here the CDR3 DNA reads TGTGCCAGCAGCCAGACAGGGTGGACAGATACGCAGTATTTT. It specifies CASSQTGWTDTQYF.